This T cell receptor beta chain appears in the sequencing data of a study of blood T cell repertoires in COVID-19. Study as a whole: Italy, Spain and the United States were the sources of the convalescent and acute COVID-19 samples. The analysed material was cDNA or gDNA that came from T cells, B-cell-depleted T cells, or PBMCs.

TCRdb's table, derived via immunoSEQ multiplex PCR, lists solely in-frame clones and lacks some. The sample shows 60,000 to 75,000 clones, around 90% of them seen only once. The sample holds a few counts of this clone. Material: peripheral blood. The receptor's source is a human donor in a cohort sampled during active COVID-19.

CDR3 coding DNA: TGTGCTAGTGGTTTAACCTGGACTAGCGGGATTGGTGAGACCCAGTACTTC. As protein: CASGLTWTSGIGETQYF. The rearrangement uses TRBV12-5 and TRBJ2-5; 12 nucleotides line up with TRBD2. After removal of 3 bases from V and 5 bases from J, the junction contained 10 bases not matched to a gene. The CDR3 covers 17 residues. Germline V gene lookup returns CDR1 LGHNT and CDR2 FRNRAP.